A single sample gave rise to the 13 T cell receptor beta chains below, sequenced in a study of cytomegalovirus exposure and HLA in healthy donors. The PCR was carried out with 60 Vbeta primers and 13 Jbeta primers. Produced via immunoSEQ multiplex PCR; TCRdb's table is partial and in-frame only. Seen in this sample are about 150,000 clones; the ten most common clones hold around 1.5%. Sequenced input: PBMCs. These receptors originate from a woman aged 50 to 60 in good health and CMV-seronegative.

V and J are TRBV7-9 and TRBJ1-1; D is undetermined. The V end lost 3 bases, the J end lost 0 bases, and 14 bases lay between the germline ends. Germline assignment: CDR1 SEHNR and CDR2 FQNEAQ (reference sequence). The CDR3 consists of 16 residues. The CDR3 sequence is CASSFLAVTMNTEAFF. The CDR3 DNA reads TGTGCCAGCAGCTTTCTCGCGGTAACGATGAACACTGAAGCTTTCTTT.

The rearrangement joins TRBV19 to TRBJ1-2; TRBD1 is a possible D gene (6 bases). Trimming shortened V by 7 bases and J by 6 bases, and 15 bases separated the two germline ends. The V gene's germline CDR1 is LNHDA and CDR2 SQIVND (reference sequence). The CDR3 extends over 13 amino acids. In DNA, the CDR3 is TGTGCCAGTAAACTACAGGGAGGGGATGGCTACACCTTC. Its translation: CASKLQGGDGYTF.

The V and J genes are TRBV5-6 and TRBJ2-5, with 7 nucleotides matching TRBD2. This CDR3 has 15 amino acids. The junction had 5 bases not matched to a gene; V was cut back by 1 base and J by 2 bases. Germline CDR1 is SGHDT and CDR2 is YYEEEE. This CDR3 reads CASSLHSGTQETQYF. The CDR3 bases are TGTGCCAGCAGCTTGCACAGCGGGACTCAAGAGACCCAGTACTTC.

The V and J genes are TRBV5-1 and TRBJ2-1; 7 bases are shared with TRBD1. The length of the CDR3 is 13 residues. In germline, CDR1 is SGHRS, CDR2 YFSETQ. After removal of 3 bases from V and 6 bases from J, the junction contained 3 bases not matched to a gene. The CDR3 protein is CASSSNRGNEQFF. The CDR3 DNA reads TGCGCCAGCAGCTCTAACAGGGGCAATGAGCAGTTCTTC.

CDR3 sequence (DNA): TGTGCCTGGAGTACCAGGACTAGCTCCCCTTACCAAGAGACCCAGTACTTC. It translates to CAWSTRTSSPYQETQYF. V is TRBV30 and J is TRBJ2-5, with TRBD2 matching over 8 bases. The trim removed 2 bases at V and 0 bases at J, leaving 11 bases unmatched. CDR3 size: 17 residues. Germline V gene lookup returns CDR1 GTSNPN and CDR2 SVGIG (reference sequence).

This rearrangement joins TRBV15 to TRBJ2-3; 8 positions agree with TRBD2. V trimming: 5 bases; J trimming: 3 bases; junction bases outside the gene matches: 19. Looked up from germline, CDR1 is LNHNV and CDR2 is YYDKDF (reference sequence). The CDR3 is 19 residues long. The CDR3 reads CATSGTLGPGTRKTDTQYF. In nucleotides, the CDR3 is TGTGCCACCAGCGGGACCTTAGGACCCGGGACTAGGAAAACAGATACGCAGTATTTT.

This sequence joins TRBV5-1 and TRBJ1-2; a weak D match, TRBD1 (6 bases). The germline gives CDR1 SGHRS, CDR2 YFSETQ. Between the trimmed V and J ends, which lost 4 bases and 3 bases, there was a span of 13 bases. The CDR3 length is 14 residues. Written as DNA, the CDR3 is TGCGCCAGCAGCCCGGGACACCTCGACTATGGCTACACCTTC. It encodes CASSPGHLDYGYTF. Filled out from reference TRBV5-1 and TRBJ1-2, the complete variable domain reads KAGVTQTPRYLIKTRGQQVTLSCSPISGHRSVSWYQQTPGQGLQFLFEYFSETQRNKGNFPGRFSGRQFSNSRSEMNVSTLELGDSALYLCASSPGHLDYGYTFGSGTRLTVV.

The J gene is TRBJ1-2, the V gene TRBV9; 7 nucleotides line up with TRBD1. The ends lost 6 bases at V and 2 bases at J; junction bases unmatched: 7. CDR1 and CDR2 from the germline V gene are SGDLS and YYNGEE. This CDR3 region has 14 residues. Here the CDR3 reads CASTGLTGNYGYTF. In DNA, the CDR3 is TGTGCCAGCACGGGATTGACAGGGAACTATGGCTACACCTTC.

This chain connects TRBV19 to TRBJ1-1; D is uncertain. The CDR3 consists of 15 residues. Germline CDR1 LNHDA, CDR2 SQIVND (reference sequence). V gave up 3 bases and J gave up 4 bases, with 15 bases separating them. CDR3 sequence: CASSMRGSRVTEAFF. CDR3 nucleotides: TGTGCCAGTAGTATGAGAGGGTCGAGGGTCACTGAAGCTTTCTTT.

The gene calls are TRBV19 and TRBJ2-7; D is ambiguous. This CDR3 spans 14 amino acids. V lost 1 base and J lost 0, with 7 bases in between. Germline V gives CDR1 LNHDA, CDR2 SQIVND (reference sequence). The CDR3 DNA is TGTGCCAGTAGTATAGGCCCAGACTCCTACGAGCAGTACTTC. As protein: CASSIGPDSYEQYF.

The chain has TRBV19 and TRBJ1-2, with D possibly TRBD1 on 5 matching bases. The CDR3 is 14 residues long. V was cut by 3 bases and J by 3 bases, with 11 bases left in between. The V gene's germline CDR1 is LNHDA and CDR2 SQIVND (reference sequence). For the CDR3, the DNA is TGTGCCAGTAGTATGTTAGGGGTTGACTATGGCTACACCTTC. Residues: CASSMLGVDYGYTF.

A word on this clone: The junction departs from germline at one end; a sequencing error may be responsible. The chain couples TRBV28 to TRBJ1-2, with TRBD1 matching over 10 bases. The CDR3 is 13 amino acids. Germline V lookup: CDR1 MDHEN, CDR2 SYDVKM. The CDR3 here is CASSSPDRDRGIF. The DNA of the CDR3 is TGTGCCAGCAGTTCACCCGACCGGGACAGGGGAATATTC.

The chain couples TRBV30 to TRBJ1-2; 8 bases agree with TRBD1. The CDR3 extends over 12 amino acids. Germline V gene lookup returns CDR1 GTSNPN and CDR2 SVGIG (reference sequence). Trimming took 3 bases from V and 7 from J; bases not matched to a gene: 4. CDR3: CAWRVTGGGYTF. The CDR3 region has the DNA TGTGCCTGGAGGGTTACAGGGGGTGGCTACACCTTC.